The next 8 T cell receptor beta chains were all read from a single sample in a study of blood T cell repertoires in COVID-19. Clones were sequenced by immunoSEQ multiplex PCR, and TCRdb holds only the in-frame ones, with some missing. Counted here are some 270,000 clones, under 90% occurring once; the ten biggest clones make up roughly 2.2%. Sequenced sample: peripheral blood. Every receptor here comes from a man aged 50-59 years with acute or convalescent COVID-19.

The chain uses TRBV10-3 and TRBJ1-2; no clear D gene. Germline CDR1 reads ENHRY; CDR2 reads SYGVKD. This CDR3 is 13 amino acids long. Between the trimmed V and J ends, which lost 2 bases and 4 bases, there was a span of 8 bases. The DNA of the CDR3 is TGTGCCATCAGTGAGACAACAGCCTATGGCTACACCTTC. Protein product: CAISETTAYGYTF.

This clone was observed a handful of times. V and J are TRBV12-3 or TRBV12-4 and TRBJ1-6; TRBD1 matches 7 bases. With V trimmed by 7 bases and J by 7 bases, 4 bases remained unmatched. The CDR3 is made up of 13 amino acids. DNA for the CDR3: TGTGCCAGCAACGGACAGGCCAATTCACCCCTCCACTTT. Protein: CASNGQANSPLHF.

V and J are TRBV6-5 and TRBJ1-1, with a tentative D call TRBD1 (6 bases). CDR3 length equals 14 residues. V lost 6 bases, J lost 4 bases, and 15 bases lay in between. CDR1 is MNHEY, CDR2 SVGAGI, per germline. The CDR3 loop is CASSALPQGTEAFF. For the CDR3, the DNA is TGTGCCAGCAGCGCCCTACCACAGGGCACTGAAGCTTTCTTT.

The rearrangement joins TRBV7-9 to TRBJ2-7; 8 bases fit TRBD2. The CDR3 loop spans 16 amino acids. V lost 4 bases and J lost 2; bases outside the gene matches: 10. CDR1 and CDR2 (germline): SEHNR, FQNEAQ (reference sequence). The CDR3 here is CASSSRAGGGTYEQYF. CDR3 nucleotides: TGTGCCAGCAGCTCCCGGGCGGGAGGAGGAACCTACGAGCAGTACTTC.

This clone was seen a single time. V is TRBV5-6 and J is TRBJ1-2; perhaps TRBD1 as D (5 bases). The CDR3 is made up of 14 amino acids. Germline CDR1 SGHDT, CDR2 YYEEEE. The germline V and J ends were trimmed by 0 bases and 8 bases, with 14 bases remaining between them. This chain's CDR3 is CASSLVQASEGYTF. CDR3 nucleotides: TGTGCCAGCAGCTTGGTACAGGCCTCGGAGGGCTACACCTTC.

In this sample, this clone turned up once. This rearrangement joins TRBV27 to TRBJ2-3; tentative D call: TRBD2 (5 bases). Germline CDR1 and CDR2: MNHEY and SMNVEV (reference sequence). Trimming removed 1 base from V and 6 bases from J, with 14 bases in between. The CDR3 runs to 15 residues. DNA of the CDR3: TGTGCCAGCAGTTTATTGGGGTCACTAGGGGATACGCAGTATTTT. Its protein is CASSLLGSLGDTQYF.

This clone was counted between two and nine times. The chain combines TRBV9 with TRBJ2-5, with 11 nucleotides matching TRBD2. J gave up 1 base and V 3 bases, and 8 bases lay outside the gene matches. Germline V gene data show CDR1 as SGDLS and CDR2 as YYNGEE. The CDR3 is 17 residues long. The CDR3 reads CASSASGTSGFQETQYF. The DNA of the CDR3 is TGTGCCAGCAGCGCATCGGGGACTAGCGGATTCCAAGAGACCCAGTACTTC.

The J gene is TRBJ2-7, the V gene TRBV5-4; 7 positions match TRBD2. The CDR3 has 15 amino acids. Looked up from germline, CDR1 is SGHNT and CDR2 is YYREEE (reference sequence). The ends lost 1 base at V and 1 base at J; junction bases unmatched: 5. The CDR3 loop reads CASSLPGGRSYEQYF. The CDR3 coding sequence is TGTGCCAGCAGCTTGCCGGGAGGCCGTTCCTACGAGCAGTACTTC.